This T cell receptor (beta chain) was captured by sequencing in a study of OX40 agonist ivuxolimab in advanced cancers. Study overall: Patients were treated with ivuxolimab, an agonistic anti-OX40 (CD134) antibody. Every 2 weeks, patients received ivuxolimab intravenously, dosed at 0.01 to 10 mg/kg.

The germline V gene has CDR1 GTSNPN and CDR2 SVGIG (reference sequence). V was trimmed by 3 bases and J by 8 bases, leaving 10 bases between them. There are 11 residues in the CDR3. The data were produced by immunoSEQ multiplex PCR, yet TCRdb's version contains in-frame clones alone and is incomplete. The repertoire has more than 80,000 clones, just under 95% of them found once; the top ten carry roughly 0.27%. On cycle 4 day 1 and cycle 7 day 1, as well as at baseline, blood was sampled. The origin of this receptor is an adult with an advanced solid tumor such as melanoma, head and neck, liver or kidney cancer. The sequencing used CD4+ or CD8+ T cells sorted from blood, collected in a trial of the OX40 agonist ivuxolimab. The chain links TRBV30 to TRBJ1-1, with a possible D match to TRBD1 (5 bases). The CDR3 reads CAWRNQGEAFF. The CDR3 DNA sequence: TGTGCCTGGAGGAACCAGGGAGAAGCTTTCTTT.